The rows below give T cell receptor beta chains drawn from one sample of a study of shared clonotypes between healthy human individuals. TCRdb keeps only in-frame clones here, not all; method: immunoSEQ multiplex PCR. This sample has 2 million to 2.5 million clones; roughly 94% occur once, and the top ten carry 0.9% to 1.3%. Material: naive CD8+ T cells sorted from blood. These receptors all stem from a man younger than 30 in good health. The CDR3 runs from the conserved cysteine through the conserved F or W. D genes are given only for firm matches. Only some rows state a clone size, as once, few, many or a class for expanded clones.

V	size	J	D	DNA	CDR3
TRBV7-2	once	TRBJ2-1	TRBD2	TGTGCCAGCAGCTTTTGGGGGGGGAGAGATGAGCAGTTCTTC	CASSFWGGRDEQFF
TRBV5-1	few	TRBJ1-6	.	TGCGCCAGCAGCTTGGAGGGTAATTCACCCCTCCACTTT	CASSLEGNSPLHF
TRBV28	.	TRBJ2-5	.	TGTGCCAGCAGTTTATTGGGGCTGGAAGAGACCCAGTACTTC	CASSLLGLEETQYF
TRBV19	.	TRBJ1-2	.	TGTGCCAGTAGTATAGGGGGGATCGGCTATGGCTACACCTTC	CASSIGGIGYGYTF
TRBV23-1	once	TRBJ1-4	TRBD1	TGCGCCAGCAGTCACCCCACAGGGGCCAATGAAAAACTGTTTTTT	CASSHPTGANEKLFF
TRBV29-1	once	TRBJ2-7	.	TGCAGCGACCGGCCGAGAGGGAGCTACGAGCAGTACTTC	CSDRPRGSYEQYF
TRBV6-5	once	TRBJ1-1	.	TGTGCCAGCAGTTACGTGGTGGGGTGGGGAGCTTTCTTT	CASSYVVGWGAFF
TRBV19	.	TRBJ1-6	TRBD1	TGTGCCAGTAGTGTGGACAGGGAGGGTTATAATTCACCCCTCCACTTT	CASSVDREGYNSPLHF
TRBV4-2	.	TRBJ2-5	.	TGTGCCAGCAGCCAAAATGCTCGGGAGACCCAGTACTTC	CASSQNARETQYF
TRBV7-9	.	TRBJ2-5	.	TGTGCCAGCAGCTTAGGACCGGGACTTCAAGAGACCCAGTACTTC	CASSLGPGLQETQYF
TRBV4-1	.	TRBJ2-7	TRBD1	TGCGCCAGCAGCCAAGAAGGCCCATGGGGACAGGGTTACGAGCAGTACTTC	CASSQEGPWGQGYEQYF
TRBV10-2	.	TRBJ2-5	TRBD1	TGCGCCAGCAGTGGGACAGGGTTTCAAGAGACCCAGTACTTC	CASSGTGFQETQYF
TRBV28	.	TRBJ1-4	.	TGTGCCAGCAGTCGGCAGGGATTGGGTGAAAAACTGTTTTTT	CASSRQGLGEKLFF
TRBV30	.	TRBJ2-1	.	TGTGCCTGGAGTGAGCGTCTACGGTGGGTCTTC	CAWSERLRWVF
TRBV28	.	TRBJ2-7	.	TGTGCCAGCAGAGGGGACGGACCATCCTACGAGCAGTACTTC	CASRGDGPSYEQYF
TRBV27	.	TRBJ2-1	TRBD2	TGTGCCAGCAGTTGGGAGGGGAAGAATGAGCAGTTCTTC	CASSWEGKNEQFF
TRBV6-6	.	TRBJ1-3	.	TGTGCCAGCAGTCCCACAGGGGGAAACACCATATATTTT	CASSPTGGNTIYF
TRBV5-6	.	TRBJ2-1	TRBD2	TGTGCCAGCAGCGGAGGGACTAGCGGACAGTTCTTC	CASSGGTSGQFF
TRBV29-1	.	TRBJ2-3	.	TGCAGCGTGGACACTACAGATACGCAGTATTTT	CSVDTTDTQYF
TRBV27	.	TRBJ2-7	.	TGTGCCAGCAGTTTATCCGGGAGTAACGAGCAGTACTTC	CASSLSGSNEQYF
TRBV28	.	TRBJ1-4	TRBD1	TGTGCCAGCAGCTACGGGACAGCTAATGAAAAACTGTTTTTT	CASSYGTANEKLFF
TRBV9	.	TRBJ2-3	TRBD2	TGTGCCAGCAGCGTAACGGAGCGGGGGGGCGTAGATACGCAGTATTTT	CASSVTERGGVDTQYF
TRBV28	once	TRBJ2-7	TRBD1	TGTGCCAGCAGTTTCCTCTTCGAGGGGGCCGAGCAGTACTTC	CASSFLFEGAEQYF
TRBV2	once	TRBJ1-4	.	TGTGCCAGCAGTGATTCAGGGGCCGATTGGGAAAAACTGTTTTTT	CASSDSGADWEKLFF
TRBV19	.	TRBJ2-3	.	TGTGCCAGTAGTATCGAGGTGCGGACAGATACGCAGTATTTT	CASSIEVRTDTQYF
TRBV6-6	.	TRBJ1-5	.	TGTGCCAGCACCCTCGGGGTTGTCAATCAGCCCCAGCATTTT	CASTLGVVNQPQHF
TRBV10-3	.	TRBJ2-1	.	TGTGCCATCAGTGACACCGACGCCCCCAATGAGCAGTTCTTC	CAISDTDAPNEQFF
TRBV29-1	.	TRBJ2-2	TRBD2	TGCAGCGTTGAAGATCTAGCGGGAGACGCCGGGGAGCTGTTTTTT	CSVEDLAGDAGELFF
TRBV5-6	.	TRBJ1-2	.	TGTGCCAGCAGCTTAGGTGGGGACGGAGCTAACTATGGCTACACCTTC	CASSLGGDGANYGYTF
TRBV19	.	TRBJ1-2	.	TGTGCCAGTAGTAGTCCGGGATCGGGGGGCTACACCTTC	CASSSPGSGGYTF
TRBV7-2	.	TRBJ2-7	.	TGTGCCAGCAGCTCTATTATAGAGCAGTACTTC	CASSSIIEQYF
TRBV6-1	.	TRBJ1-6	.	TGTGCCACCGAGAAGCTTGCAGATAATTCACCCCTCCACTTT	CATEKLADNSPLHF
TRBV2	.	TRBJ1-3	.	TGTGCCAGCAGTGATTGGCTCGCCGGAAACACCATATATTTT	CASSDWLAGNTIYF
TRBV15	.	TRBJ2-1	.	TGTGCCACCAGCAGTTACGGTTACAATGAGCAGTTCTTC	CATSSYGYNEQFF
TRBV19	.	TRBJ1-1	TRBD1	TGTGCCAGTAGTAGTCGGACAGGAGAGAACACTGAAGCTTTCTTT	CASSSRTGENTEAFF
TRBV6-5	.	TRBJ1-6	.	TGTGCCAGCAGTTACTCTCGGGCATGGGCACCCCTCCACTTT	CASSYSRAWAPLHF
TRBV5-1	.	TRBJ2-3	.	TGCGCCAGCAGCTCGGACTACACTAGCACAGATACGCAGTATTTT	CASSSDYTSTDTQYF
TRBV4-1	.	TRBJ1-1	.	TGCGCCAGCAGCCAAGATCCGGGCACTGAAGCTTTCTTT	CASSQDPGTEAFF
TRBV28	.	TRBJ2-7	TRBD1	TGTGCCAGCAGTTTCGCAAGGGGGCCCTACGAGCAGTACTTC	CASSFARGPYEQYF
TRBV10-2	once	TRBJ2-5	TRBD1	TGCGCCAGCAGTCTAGAGTGGGACAGGGACGCCCAGTACTTC	CASSLEWDRDAQYF
TRBV27	.	TRBJ2-3	.	TGTGCCAGCAGTTACCTCTACGGGACTAGCACAGATACGCAGTATTTT	CASSYLYGTSTDTQYF
TRBV2	.	TRBJ2-7	TRBD1	TGTGCCAGCAGTCCCGGGACAGGCTCTCAGGACGAGCAGTACTTC	CASSPGTGSQDEQYF
TRBV4-3	.	TRBJ1-1	TRBD1	TGCGCCAGCAGCCAAGATTCCATATGGACAGGAACCCCCACTGAAGCTTTCTTT	CASSQDSIWTGTPTEAFF
TRBV27	.	TRBJ2-5	TRBD1	TGTGCCAGCAGTCTGGGGACAGGGCGAGAGACCCAGTACTTC	CASSLGTGRETQYF
TRBV4-1	.	TRBJ2-7	.	TGCGCCAGCAGCCAAGCGCGGACCTACGAGCAGTACTTC	CASSQARTYEQYF
TRBV6-1	.	TRBJ2-1	.	TGTGCCAGCGGTAACAGGGAGGCCTACAATGAGCAGTTCTTC	CASGNREAYNEQFF
TRBV6-6	once	TRBJ2-2	.	TGTGCCAGCAGTCCCAAAATGCAGATCACCGGGGAGCTGTTTTTT	CASSPKMQITGELFF